The rows below give T cell receptor beta chains drawn from one sample of a study of regulatory T cells in long-lasting Graves disease. MiXCR, run by TCRdb on the multiplex PCR reads, gives a single entry per CDR3 protein. Of some 230,000 distinct CDR3 sequences listed, around 16% were seen once; the top ten hold approximately 20%. The sequenced sample was peripheral blood mononuclear cells (PBMCs), obtained at new diagnosis, from a patient treated with antithyroid drugs. Receptor source: a female donor with Graves disease. Each CDR3 is given without its conserved first and last residue. The order of the fields is clone size, V gene, CDR3 protein. Some rows have no size entry. The others give once, few or many, or a class for an expanded clone.

abundance: many
v_gene: TRBV11-3
CDR3aa: ASSPLLSSYNEQF

abundance: many
v_gene: TRBV29-1
CDR3aa: STSWGYNEQF

abundance: many
v_gene: TRBV6-5
CDR3aa: ASRYRGEGLETQY

abundance: -
v_gene: TRBV19
CDR3aa: ATQSTRWNYGYT

abundance: many
v_gene: TRBV27
CDR3aa: ASSILAAPYEQY

abundance: many
v_gene: TRBV19
CDR3aa: AKINNEQF

abundance: many
v_gene: TRBV5-5
CDR3aa: ASRGVNYGYT

abundance: -
v_gene: TRBV10-2
CDR3aa: ASSESGAFGNEQF

abundance: many
v_gene: TRBV27
CDR3aa: ASSSRGGKSYEQY

abundance: -
v_gene: TRBV29-1
CDR3aa: SVGRSTVSYNEQF

abundance: few
v_gene: TRBV7-2
CDR3aa: ASSLEPFSYNSPLH

abundance: many
v_gene: TRBV7-3
CDR3aa: ASSLTRDRGTDTQY

abundance: many
v_gene: TRBV12-3/TRBV12-4
CDR3aa: ASRPTGKGQPQH

abundance: -
v_gene: TRBV18
CDR3aa: ANSRDRVADEQY

abundance: many
v_gene: TRBV11-2
CDR3aa: ASSSGTSGTDTQY

abundance: many
v_gene: TRBV28
CDR3aa: ASSPPGGNTQY

abundance: -
v_gene: TRBV3-1
CDR3aa: ASSQEGLATDTQY

abundance: many
v_gene: TRBV27
CDR3aa: ASSPEAATNEKLF

abundance: few
v_gene: TRBV9
CDR3aa: ASSPPPKPGTYEQY

abundance: -
v_gene: TRBV20-1
CDR3aa: SARTGLAYNEQF

abundance: many
v_gene: TRBV20-1
CDR3aa: SASPGRDNEQF

abundance: many
v_gene: TRBV18
CDR3aa: ASSPLVQETQY

abundance: many
v_gene: TRBV18
CDR3aa: ASSLLRGDGAF

abundance: many
v_gene: TRBV11-1
CDR3aa: ASSGMDRGDYEQY

abundance: few
v_gene: TRBV20-1
CDR3aa: SASGQSSYEQY

abundance: many
v_gene: TRBV20-1
CDR3aa: SAPRGQMNTEAF

abundance: many
v_gene: TRBV20-1
CDR3aa: SAADGQGVTEAF

abundance: -
v_gene: TRBV6-1
CDR3aa: ASRKIGSGNQPQH

abundance: many
v_gene: TRBV28
CDR3aa: ASSSGTGGETQY